This T cell receptor (beta chain) was sequenced during a study of shared clonotypes between healthy human individuals. The data were produced by immunoSEQ multiplex PCR, yet TCRdb's version contains in-frame clones alone and is incomplete. This sample yields around 600,000 clones, of which roughly 97% are seen a single time; 0.055% to 0.07% belongs to the top ten. The length of the CDR3 is 12 residues. Trimming removed 6 bases at V and 2 bases at J, with 6 bases between. Germline V lookup: CDR1 MDHEN, CDR2 SYDVKM. The specimen was naive CD4+ T cells sorted from blood. The sample's subset: CD45RA+ positively selected. This sequence was found in a woman under 40 in good health. V and J are TRBV28 and TRBJ2-3; no reliable D call. As DNA, the CDR3 is TGTGCCAGCAGGGATTTCACAGATACGCAGTATTTT. Translating it yields CASRDFTDTQYF.